These 11 T cell receptor beta chains were sequenced from one sample in a study of T cell responses to AZD1222 COVID-19 vaccine. Data came from immunoSEQ multiplex PCR; TCRdb stores just in-frame clones and leaves some out. The sample lists around 95,000 clones, about 87% occurring once. The sequences come from peripheral blood, collected on day 0 of MenACWY control vaccination. Every receptor here comes from an adult in good health.

This clone occurred once. The CDR3 is CASSQSQGQREKLFF. DNA for the CDR3: TGTGCCAGCAGCCAGAGCCAGGGGCAGCGAGAAAAACTGTTTTTT. The chain carries TRBV14 and TRBJ1-4; D may be TRBD1 (6 bases). V lost 3 bases, J lost 8 bases, and 16 bases lay in between. Germline CDR1 reads SGHDN; CDR2 reads FVKESK. The CDR3 runs to 15 residues.

Many counts were recorded for this clone. The CDR3: CASRSLGGFEETQYF. In DNA form, the CDR3 reads TGTGCCAGCAGATCTCTGGGGGGCTTCGAGGAGACCCAGTACTTC. This chain uses TRBV2 with TRBJ2-5, with D perhaps TRBD1 or TRBD2 (6 bases each). CDR3 length equals 15 residues. CDR1 SNHLY and CDR2 FYNNEI come from the germline V gene. Trimming stripped 6 bases from V and 5 bases from J, with 19 bases between.

The V and J genes are TRBV7-9 and TRBJ2-6; D is uncertain. CDR1 SEHNR and CDR2 FQNEAQ come from the germline V gene (reference sequence). The CDR3 length is 14 residues. Trimming cost V 4 bases and J 2 bases, with 6 bases left between them. This chain's CDR3 is CASSSRTGANVLTF. Here the CDR3 DNA reads TGTGCCAGCAGCTCTCGAACTGGGGCCAACGTCCTGACTTTC.

The rearrangement joins TRBV6-2 or TRBV6-3 to TRBJ2-2, with D tentatively TRBD2 (6 bases). Germline CDR1 and CDR2: MNHEY and SVGEGT. The CDR3 is made up of 15 amino acids. V dropped 6 bases and J dropped 7 bases, with 18 bases sitting between them. CDR3 residues: CASSPPRRDVGELFF. CDR3 bases: TGTGCCAGCAGCCCCCCGAGGCGGGACGTCGGGGAGCTGTTTTTT.

This clone was picked up one time. The J gene is TRBJ1-1, the V gene TRBV7-9; D may be TRBD1 (6 bases). Germline V gene lookup returns CDR1 SEHNR and CDR2 FQNEAQ (reference sequence). CDR3 length: 14 residues. Trimming shortened V by 6 bases and J by 6 bases, and 17 bases separated the two germline ends. The CDR3 is CASSVELGAAEAFF. The CDR3 DNA is TGTGCCAGCAGTGTCGAATTGGGGGCCGCTGAAGCTTTCTTT.

This chain joins TRBV12-3 or TRBV12-4 and TRBJ1-5; weak D call: TRBD1 (5 bases). V was shortened by 7 bases and J by 6 bases, with 10 bases between the two germline ends. This CDR3 contains 12 residues. The CDR3 nucleotides read TGTGCCAGCACCTTTGGGGCTCAGCCCCAGCATTTT. It codes for CASTFGAQPQHF.

This chain connects TRBV4-1 to TRBJ2-7; weak D call: TRBD1 (5 bases). There are 15 residues in the CDR3. V dropped 0 bases and J dropped 2 bases, with 11 bases sitting between them. Germline values: CDR1 MGHRA, CDR2 YSYEKL. The CDR3 spells CASSQDPQGTYEQYF. As DNA, the CDR3 is TGCGCCAGCAGCCAAGATCCCCAGGGTACCTACGAGCAGTACTTC.

This clone was seen just once. The chain joins TRBV4-2 to TRBJ2-3; D uncertain. The V end lost 3 bases, the J end lost 6 bases, and 13 bases lay between the germline ends. This CDR3 is built from 14 residues. Germline V gene lookup returns CDR1 LGHNA and CDR2 YNFKEQ. CDR3 residues: CASSHGLEVDTQYF. The CDR3 DNA follows: TGTGCCAGCAGCCACGGCTTAGAGGTGGATACGCAGTATTTT.

The V and J genes are TRBV28 and TRBJ1-1, with 9 bases lining up with TRBD1. CDR3 length equals 14 residues. Germline trimming cut 0 bases from V and 8 bases from J; bases unmatched to any gene: 4. CDR1 and CDR2 from the germline V gene are MDHEN and SYDVKM. In nucleotides, the CDR3 is TGTGCCAGCAGTTTATGGGGACAGGGATTCGAAGCTTTCTTT. Amino acid sequence: CASSLWGQGFEAFF.

V gene TRBV19 combines with J gene TRBJ2-7; D remains ambiguous. CDR1 LNHDA and CDR2 SQIVND come from the germline V gene (reference sequence). The CDR3 covers 13 residues. Trimming shortened V by 2 bases and J by 4 bases, and 9 bases separated the two germline ends. The CDR3 is CASSIPGTYEQYF. The CDR3 nucleotides are TGTGCCAGTAGTATACCGGGCACATACGAGCAGTACTTC.

The V and J genes are TRBV3-1 (or the pseudogene TRBV3-2) and TRBJ1-5; 7 nucleotides match TRBD1. The CDR3 has 16 residues. Germline values: CDR1 LGHDT, CDR2 YNNKEL (reference sequence). The J segment lost 1 base and the V segment lost 0 bases, leaving 3 bases of the junction unmatched. CDR3 bases: TGTGCCAGCAGCCAAGATTCAGGGGGAAGCAATCAGCCCCAGCATTTT. Its protein is CASSQDSGGSNQPQHF.